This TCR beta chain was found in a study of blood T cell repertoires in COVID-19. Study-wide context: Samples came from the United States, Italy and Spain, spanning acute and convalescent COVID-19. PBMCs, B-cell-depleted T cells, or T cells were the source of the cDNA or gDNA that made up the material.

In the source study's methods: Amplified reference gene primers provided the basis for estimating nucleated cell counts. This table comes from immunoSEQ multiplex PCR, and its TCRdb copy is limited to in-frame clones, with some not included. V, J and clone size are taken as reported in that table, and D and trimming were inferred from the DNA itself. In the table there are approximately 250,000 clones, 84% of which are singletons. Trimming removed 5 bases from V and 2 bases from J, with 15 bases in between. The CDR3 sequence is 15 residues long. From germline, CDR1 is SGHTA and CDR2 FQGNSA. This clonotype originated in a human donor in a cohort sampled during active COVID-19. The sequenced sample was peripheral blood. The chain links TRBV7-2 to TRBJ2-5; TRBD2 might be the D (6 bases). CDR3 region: CASSPPGGFQETQYF. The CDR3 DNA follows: TGTGCCAGCAGCCCGCCTGGAGGGTTTCAAGAGACCCAGTACTTC.